The 22 T cell receptor beta chains below were found in one sample sequenced in a study of human T cells and chemical hapten exposure. TCRdb reprocessed the RACE reads via MiXCR and lists one record per CDR3 protein. This sample has about 140,000 distinct CDR3 sequences, with roughly 12% found just once. The time point was: patch test 2, 6 weeks after DPC sensitization. The treatment is: therapeutic diphenylcyclopropenone sensitization with weekly scalp DPC. Source: whole blood, taken in connection with sensitization to the hapten diphenylcyclopropenone (DPC). All receptors come from a woman between 45 and 60 years old with alopecia areata. Some clones in this sample may be carry-over from other donors' samples.

V and J are TRBV18 and TRBJ1-5; 9 bases are shared with TRBD1. The CDR3 has 14 residues. With V trimmed by 3 bases and J by 13 bases, 10 bases remained unmatched. Per germline, CDR1 KGHSH and CDR2 LQKENI. CDR3 sequence reads: CASSPGQGAATQHF. CDR3 coding DNA: TGTGCCAGCTCACCGGGACAGGGTGCCGCAACTCAGCATTTT.

This clonotype was detected a few times. The V and J genes are TRBV11-1 and TRBJ2-1, with 9 bases aligning to TRBD2. Germline V gives CDR1 SGHAT, CDR2 FQDESV (reference sequence). This CDR3 contains 14 residues. The trim removed 5 bases at V and 9 bases at J, leaving 8 bases unmatched. The CDR3 sequence is CASSRRGGRGEQFF. CDR3 in DNA: TGTGCCAGCAGCCGGAGGGGCGGGAGGGGTGAGCAGTTCTTC.

The chain carries TRBV12-3 or TRBV12-4 and TRBJ2-3; D gene unclear. The length of the CDR3 is 13 residues. The V gene lost 6 bases and the J gene lost 4 bases, with 11 bases spanning the gap. DNA for the CDR3: TGTGCCAGCAGGAGAGCTGTCCCAGATACGCAGTATTTT. Amino acids: CASRRAVPDTQYF.

The V gene is TRBV5-1, the J gene TRBJ2-5, with D hard to call. This CDR3 comprises 14 residues. Trimming took 1 base from V and 1 from J, leaving 8 bases between them. CDR1 and CDR2 (germline): SGHRS, YFSETQ. The CDR3 DNA reads TGCGCCAGCAGCTTGCAACCTGGCCAAGAGACCCAGTACTTC. Protein product: CASSLQPGQETQYF.

This clonotype has a count of ten or more. This chain uses TRBV20-1 with TRBJ1-2; 7 bases match TRBD1. Germline trimming cut 2 bases from V and 8 bases from J; bases unmatched to any gene: 8. CDR3 length equals 13 residues. CDR1 is DFQATT, CDR2 SNEGSKA, per germline (reference sequence). Written as DNA, the CDR3 is TGCAGTGCTAGAACGGGACAGCGCGGAGGCTACACCTTC. This codes for CSARTGQRGGYTF.

This clonotype was seen repeatedly, ten times or more. The chain is built from TRBV7-8 and TRBJ2-3; 10 positions match TRBD2. CDR1 and CDR2 from the germline V gene are SGHVS and FQNEAQ. This CDR3 has 19 residues. The V segment lost 1 base and the J segment 8 bases; nucleotides outside the gene matches: 18. The CDR3 DNA is TGTGCCAGCAGCTTAGTCTCAGCGGGAGGGTTAGGAACCACGGGTACGCAGTATTTT. Translating it yields CASSLVSAGGLGTTGTQYF. The complete variable domain, with remaining parts taken from reference TRBV7-8 and TRBJ2-3, reads GAGVSQSPRYKVAKRGQDVALRCDPISGHVSLFWYQQALGQGPEFLTYFQNEAQLDKSGLPSDRFFAERPEGSVSTLKIQRTQQEDSAVYLCASSLVSAGGLGTTGTQYFGPGTRLTVL.

This clonotype was recorded a few times. V is TRBV12-3 or TRBV12-4 and J is TRBJ2-1; 12 nucleotides agree with TRBD2. The CDR3 is 16 amino acids. Germline trimming cut 5 bases from V and 3 bases from J; bases unmatched to any gene: 5. The CDR3, as DNA: TGTGCCAGCAGTCCATCGGGACTAGCGGGCTACAATGAGCAGTTCTTC. Translation: CASSPSGLAGYNEQFF.

A few counts support this clonotype. The chain is built from TRBV5-5 and TRBJ1-2; D uncertain. V was clipped by 4 bases and J by 8 bases, with 15 bases between them. The CDR3 contains 13 residues. Germline V gives CDR1 SGHKS, CDR2 YYEKEE (reference sequence). The chain's CDR3 is CASSKGPPEGYTF. The CDR3 DNA reads as TGTGCCAGCAGCAAAGGGCCCCCTGAGGGCTACACCTTC.

This clonotype has ten or more counts. This chain joins TRBV20-1 and TRBJ2-7, with TRBD1 matching 9 bases. The CDR3 is 11 residues long. CDR1 and CDR2 (germline): DFQATT, SNEGSKA (reference sequence). V was pared by 6 bases and J by 9 bases, with 6 bases of the junction left unmatched. This CDR3 reads CSARQGVRQYF. CDR3 DNA sequence: TGCAGTGCGAGACAGGGGGTCAGGCAGTACTTC.

V and J are TRBV3-1 and TRBJ1-5; 7 bases are shared with TRBD1. V lost 2 bases and J lost 7; bases outside the gene matches: 5. The CDR3 length is 14 residues. The germline V gene encodes CDR1 LGHDT and CDR2 YNNKEL (reference sequence). CDR3: CASSQQGVRQPQHF. The CDR3 DNA reads TGTGCCAGCAGCCAACAGGGGGTTAGGCAGCCCCAGCATTTT.

V gene TRBV13 combines with J gene TRBJ2-7; the D call may be TRBD1 or TRBD2 (5 bases each). This CDR3 contains 13 residues. Germline lookup yields CDR1 PRHDT and CDR2 FYEKMQ (reference sequence). Trimming took 4 bases from V and 2 from J, leaving 9 bases between them. The CDR3, as DNA: TGTGCCAGCAGCTGGGTGGGGGCCTACGAGCAGTACTTC. Its translation is CASSWVGAYEQYF.

This clonotype was counted a few times. This sequence joins TRBV3-1 and TRBJ2-7; 16 nucleotides match TRBD2. The CDR3 runs 20 residues. Germline V gene data show CDR1 as LGHDT and CDR2 as YNNKEL (reference sequence). V lost 4 bases to trimming and J lost 0 bases; unmatched junction nucleotides: 12. CDR3 protein: CASSPDPGTSGRGSSYEQYF. The CDR3 nucleotides read TGTGCCAGCAGCCCAGATCCCGGGACTAGCGGGAGGGGTAGCTCCTACGAGCAGTACTTC.

This chain uses TRBV18 with TRBJ1-2; D is perhaps TRBD1 (6 bases). The CDR3 totals 12 residues. The V end lost 2 bases, the J end lost 5 bases, and 6 bases lay between the germline ends. CDR1 and CDR2 from the germline V gene are KGHSH and LQKENI. The CDR3 here is CASSPGQYGYTF. Written as DNA, the CDR3 is TGTGCCAGCTCACCAGGACAGTATGGCTACACCTTC.

This clonotype was counted ten times or more. CDR3 loop: CSVSPKLAPFSYEQYF. In DNA form, the CDR3 reads TGCAGTGTAAGTCCCAAACTAGCGCCCTTCTCCTACGAGCAGTACTTC. This chain links TRBV20-1 with TRBJ2-7, with 7 positions matching TRBD2. This CDR3 has 16 residues. V lost 7 bases and J lost 0; bases outside the gene matches: 15. The germline gives CDR1 DFQATT, CDR2 SNEGSKA (reference sequence).

The J gene is TRBJ1-2, the V gene TRBV18, with 8 bases aligning to TRBD1. Germline assignment: CDR1 KGHSH and CDR2 LQKENI. The ends lost 3 bases at V and 0 bases at J; junction bases unmatched: 6. There are 16 residues in the CDR3. In DNA form, the CDR3 reads TGTGCCAGCTCACCCCTGGGACAGGAAGCTAACTATGGCTACACCTTC. It is translated as CASSPLGQEANYGYTF.

About this clonotype itself: At one end the junction does not follow the germline gene, possibly because of a read error. The chain is built from TRBV7-7 and TRBJ2-2, with 11 bases that match TRBD2. The CDR3 is 19 residues long. Germline loops: CDR1 SSHAT, CDR2 FNYEAQ (reference sequence). The CDR3 loop reads CASSPSTSGASRVTGELFF. The CDR3 DNA reads as TGTGCTAGCAGCCCCTCGACTAGCGGGGCCTCGCGTGTCACCGGGGAGCTGTTTTTT. The variable domain in full, completed from reference TRBV7-7 and TRBJ2-2, reads GAGVSQSPRYKVTKRGQDVTLRCDPISSHATLYWYQQALGQGPEFLTYFNYEAQPDKSGLPSDRFSAERPEGSISTLTIQRTEQRDSAMYRCASSPSTSGASRVTGELFFGEGSRLTVL.

At least ten counts were recorded for this clonotype. The gene calls are TRBV19 and TRBJ2-1; 10 bases match TRBD2. V lost 4 bases and J lost 10; bases outside the gene matches: 7. This CDR3 spans 14 amino acids. Germline CDR1 and CDR2: LNHDA and SQIVND (reference sequence). This CDR3 reads CASSKSGRAWEQFF. The CDR3 DNA follows: TGTGCCAGTAGTAAGAGCGGGAGGGCCTGGGAGCAGTTCTTC.

In this sample, this clonotype turned up many times. V usage is TRBV5-8 and J usage is TRBJ2-3; D tentatively fits TRBD1 or TRBD2 (5 bases each). V was trimmed by 5 bases and J by 2 bases, leaving 15 bases between them. Germline V lookup: CDR1 SGHTS, CDR2 YDEGEE. The CDR3 extends over 15 amino acids. This CDR3 is CASRRGTFTTDTQYF. For the CDR3, the DNA is TGTGCCAGCAGGAGAGGGACCTTCACCACAGATACGCAGTATTTT.

This clonotype occurred a few times. The chain carries TRBV5-1 and TRBJ1-1; a weak D match, TRBD1 (5 bases). Germline lookup yields CDR1 SGHRS and CDR2 YFSETQ. The CDR3 length is 12 residues. V was clipped by 4 bases and J by 10 bases, with 14 bases between them. CDR3 amino acids: CASSPGFQGAFF. The CDR3, as DNA: TGCGCCAGCAGCCCGGGATTTCAGGGAGCTTTCTTT.

This clonotype was found a few times. This chain links TRBV5-1 with TRBJ2-3; 9 positions match TRBD2. Germline CDR1 and CDR2: SGHRS and YFSETQ. The CDR3 loop spans 15 amino acids. The J segment lost 5 bases and the V segment lost 4 bases, leaving 8 bases of the junction unmatched. CDR3 region: CASSRGRAWGDTQYF. The CDR3 bases are TGCGCCAGCAGCCGCGGGAGGGCCTGGGGAGATACGCAGTATTTT.

The V and J genes are TRBV20-1 and TRBJ2-1; a weak D match, TRBD2 (6 bases). Trimming took off 4 bases at V and 5 bases at J, with 18 bases between the two ends. Germline CDR1 is DFQATT and CDR2 is SNEGSKA (reference sequence). The CDR3 is made up of 15 amino acids. The CDR3 spells CSAKGLGGTNNEQFF. As DNA, the CDR3 is TGCAGTGCTAAGGGTTTGGGGGGAACCAACAATGAGCAGTTCTTC.

The rearrangement uses TRBV18 and TRBJ1-3, with D possibly matching TRBD1 (5 bases). Germline V gives CDR1 KGHSH, CDR2 LQKENI. Trimming removed 3 bases at V and 4 bases at J, with 13 bases between. The CDR3 is 15 residues long. For the CDR3, the DNA is TGTGCCAGCTCACCCCGGGGCCTATCCGGAAACACCATATATTTT. Translation: CASSPRGLSGNTIYF.